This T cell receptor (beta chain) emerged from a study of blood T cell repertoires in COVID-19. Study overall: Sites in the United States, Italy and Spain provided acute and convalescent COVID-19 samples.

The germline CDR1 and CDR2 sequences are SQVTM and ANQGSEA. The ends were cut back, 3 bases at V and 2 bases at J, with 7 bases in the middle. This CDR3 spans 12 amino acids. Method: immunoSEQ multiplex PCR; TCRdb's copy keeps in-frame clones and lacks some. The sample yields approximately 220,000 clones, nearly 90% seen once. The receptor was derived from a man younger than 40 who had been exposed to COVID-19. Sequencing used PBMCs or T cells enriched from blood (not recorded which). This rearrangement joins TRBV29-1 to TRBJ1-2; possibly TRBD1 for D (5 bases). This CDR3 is CSVDGGNYGYTF. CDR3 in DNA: TGCAGCGTTGACGGGGGAAACTATGGCTACACCTTC.